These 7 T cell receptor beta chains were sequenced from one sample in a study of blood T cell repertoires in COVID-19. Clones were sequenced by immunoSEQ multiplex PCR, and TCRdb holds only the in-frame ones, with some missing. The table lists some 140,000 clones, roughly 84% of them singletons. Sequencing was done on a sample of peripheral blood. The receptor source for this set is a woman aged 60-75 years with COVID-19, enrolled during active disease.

DNA of the CDR3: TGTGCCAGCAGCTTAGGGCCGATGGGCAATCAGCCCCAGCATTTT. Protein sequence: CASSLGPMGNQPQHF. The V gene is TRBV7-6, the J gene TRBJ1-5, with D uncertain. Trimming stripped 1 base from V and 2 bases from J, with 9 bases between. Germline lookup yields CDR1 SGHVS and CDR2 FNYEAQ. The CDR3 spans 15 residues.

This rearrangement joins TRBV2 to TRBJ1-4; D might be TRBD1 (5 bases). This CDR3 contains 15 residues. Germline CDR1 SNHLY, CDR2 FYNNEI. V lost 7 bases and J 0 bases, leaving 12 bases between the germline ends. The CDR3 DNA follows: TGTGCCAGCACGGGGGTAGTTGCAACTAATGAAAAACTGTTTTTT. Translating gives CASTGVVATNEKLFF.

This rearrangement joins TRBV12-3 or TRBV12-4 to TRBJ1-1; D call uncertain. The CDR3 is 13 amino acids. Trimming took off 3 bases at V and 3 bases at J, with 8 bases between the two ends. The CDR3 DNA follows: TGTGCCAGCAGTTTGATGTCGGACACTGAAGCTTTCTTT. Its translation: CASSLMSDTEAFF.

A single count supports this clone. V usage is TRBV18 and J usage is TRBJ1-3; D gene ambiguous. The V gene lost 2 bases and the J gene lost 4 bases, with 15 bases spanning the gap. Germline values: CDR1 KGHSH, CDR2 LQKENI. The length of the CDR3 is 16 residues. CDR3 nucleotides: TGTGCCAGCTCACCATTTGGCGGTTATGGGGGAAACACCATATATTTT. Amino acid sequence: CASSPFGGYGGNTIYF.

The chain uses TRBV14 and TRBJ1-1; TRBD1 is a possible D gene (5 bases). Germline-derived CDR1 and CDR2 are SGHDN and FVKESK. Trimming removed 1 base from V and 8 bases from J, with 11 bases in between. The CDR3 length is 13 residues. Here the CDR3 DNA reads TGTGCCAGCAGCCAAGTGATCCGGACAGAAGCTTTCTTT. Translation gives CASSQVIRTEAFF.

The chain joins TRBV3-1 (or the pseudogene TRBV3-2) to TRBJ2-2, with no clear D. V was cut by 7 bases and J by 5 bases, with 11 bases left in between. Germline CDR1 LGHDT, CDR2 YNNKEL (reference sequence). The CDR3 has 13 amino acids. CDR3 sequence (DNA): TGTGCCAGCACCTCTCTAGGTACCGGGGAGCTGTTTTTT. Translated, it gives CASTSLGTGELFF.

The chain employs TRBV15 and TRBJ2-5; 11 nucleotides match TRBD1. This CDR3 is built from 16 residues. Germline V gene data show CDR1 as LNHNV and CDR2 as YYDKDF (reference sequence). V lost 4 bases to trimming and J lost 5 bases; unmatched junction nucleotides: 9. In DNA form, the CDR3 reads TGTGCCACCAGCATCCGGACAGGGGGCATGGGGGAGACCCAGTACTTC. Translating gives CATSIRTGGMGETQYF.